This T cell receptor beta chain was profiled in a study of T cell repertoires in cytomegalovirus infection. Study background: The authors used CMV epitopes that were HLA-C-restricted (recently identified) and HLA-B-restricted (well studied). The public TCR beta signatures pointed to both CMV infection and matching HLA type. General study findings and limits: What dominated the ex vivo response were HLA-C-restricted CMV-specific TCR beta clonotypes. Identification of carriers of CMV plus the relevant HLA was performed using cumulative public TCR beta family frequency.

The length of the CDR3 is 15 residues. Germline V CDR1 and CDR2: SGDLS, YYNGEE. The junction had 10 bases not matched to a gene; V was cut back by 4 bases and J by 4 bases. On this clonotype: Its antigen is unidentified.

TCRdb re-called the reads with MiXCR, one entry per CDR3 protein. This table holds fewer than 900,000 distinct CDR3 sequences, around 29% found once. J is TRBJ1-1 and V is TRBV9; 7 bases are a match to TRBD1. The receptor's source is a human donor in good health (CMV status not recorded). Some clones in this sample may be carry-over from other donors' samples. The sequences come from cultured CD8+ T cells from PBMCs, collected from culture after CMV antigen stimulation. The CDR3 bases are TGTGCCAGCAGCACCCCGACAGGGCTGACCACTGAAGCTTTCTTT. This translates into CASSTPTGLTTEAFF. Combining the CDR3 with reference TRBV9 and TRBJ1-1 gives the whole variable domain DSGVTQTPKHLITATGQRVTLRCSPRSGDLSVYWYQQSLDQGLQFLIQYYNGEERAKGNILERFSAQQFPDLHSELNLSSLELGDSALYFCASSTPTGLTTEAFFGQGTRLTVV.